Described below is a single T cell receptor beta chain sequence and its context. Distinct nucleotide sequences in the sample also encode this CDR3. This specimen belongs to a study of graft-versus-host responses after intestinal transplantation. The germline V gene encodes CDR1 MNHNY and CDR2 SVGAGI (reference sequence). This CDR3 spans 13 amino acids. The ends lost 2 bases at V and 3 bases at J; junction bases unmatched: 0. The method was immunoSEQ multiplex PCR; TCRdb's version includes in-frame clones alone and lacks a portion of them. In the table there are approximately 23,000 clones, about two fifths of which are singletons. Stimulators, roughly 200,000 irradiated and violet-dye-labeled cells, were plated with roughly 200,000 CFSE-labeled responder cells.

The V call is TRBV6-6, the J call TRBJ2-7; 8 nucleotides match TRBD1. Sequenced here: alloreactive CD8+ T cells from a mixed lymphocyte reaction culture, sampled before transplantation. Noted subset: CFSE-low proliferating T cells sorted from approximately 6-day pre-transplant mixed lymphocyte reaction (GvH or HvG direction). The TCR sequence derives from a human patient who was an organ donor for intestinal transplantation. CDR3 sequence: CASSYGTGYEQYF. For the CDR3, the DNA is TGTGCCAGCAGTTACGGGACAGGCTACGAGCAGTACTTC.